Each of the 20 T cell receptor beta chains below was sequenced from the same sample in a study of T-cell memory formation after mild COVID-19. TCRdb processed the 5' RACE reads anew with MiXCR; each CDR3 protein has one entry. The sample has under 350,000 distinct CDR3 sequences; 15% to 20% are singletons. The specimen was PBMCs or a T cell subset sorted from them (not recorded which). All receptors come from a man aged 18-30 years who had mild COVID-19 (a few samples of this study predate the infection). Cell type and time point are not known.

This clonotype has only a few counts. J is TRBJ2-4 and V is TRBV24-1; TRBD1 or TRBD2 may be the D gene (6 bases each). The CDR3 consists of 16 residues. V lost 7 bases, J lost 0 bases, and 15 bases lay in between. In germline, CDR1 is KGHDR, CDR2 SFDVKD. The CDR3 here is CATSVRGGIAKNIQYF. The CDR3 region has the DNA TGTGCCACCAGCGTACGAGGGGGGATAGCCAAAAACATTCAGTACTTC.

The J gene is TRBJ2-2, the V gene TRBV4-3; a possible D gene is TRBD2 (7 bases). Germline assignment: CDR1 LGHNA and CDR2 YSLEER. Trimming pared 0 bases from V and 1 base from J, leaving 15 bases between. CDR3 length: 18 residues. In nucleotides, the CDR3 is TGCGCCAGCAGCCAAGATCCGGCGGGGGCGATGAACACCGGGGAGCTGTTTTTT. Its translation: CASSQDPAGAMNTGELFF.

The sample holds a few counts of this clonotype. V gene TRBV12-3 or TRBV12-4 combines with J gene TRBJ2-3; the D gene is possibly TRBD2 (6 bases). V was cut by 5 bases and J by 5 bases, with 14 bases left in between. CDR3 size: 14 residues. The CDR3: CASSPGGVGDTQYF. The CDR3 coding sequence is TGTGCCAGCAGTCCCGGGGGTGTAGGAGATACGCAGTATTTT.

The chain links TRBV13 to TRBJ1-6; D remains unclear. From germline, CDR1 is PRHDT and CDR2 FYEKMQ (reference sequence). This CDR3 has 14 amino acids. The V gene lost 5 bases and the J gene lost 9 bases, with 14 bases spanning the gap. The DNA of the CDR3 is TGTGCCAGCAGCGACCCGGCCGGGCTTTCACCCCTCCACTTT. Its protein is CASSDPAGLSPLHF.

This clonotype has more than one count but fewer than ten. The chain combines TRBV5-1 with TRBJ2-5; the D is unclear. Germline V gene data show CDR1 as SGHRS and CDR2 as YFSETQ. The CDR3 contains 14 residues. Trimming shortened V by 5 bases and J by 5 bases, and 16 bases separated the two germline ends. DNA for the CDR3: TGCGCCAGCAGTTACAAAAGGACGTCGGAGACCCAGTACTTC. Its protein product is CASSYKRTSETQYF.

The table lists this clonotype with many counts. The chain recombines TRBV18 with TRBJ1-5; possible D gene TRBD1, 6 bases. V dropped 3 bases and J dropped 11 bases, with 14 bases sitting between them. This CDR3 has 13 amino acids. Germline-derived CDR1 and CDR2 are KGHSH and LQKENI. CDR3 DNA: TGTGCCAGCTCACCGTATTTGGGGGCAGCCCAGCATTTT. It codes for CASSPYLGAAQHF.

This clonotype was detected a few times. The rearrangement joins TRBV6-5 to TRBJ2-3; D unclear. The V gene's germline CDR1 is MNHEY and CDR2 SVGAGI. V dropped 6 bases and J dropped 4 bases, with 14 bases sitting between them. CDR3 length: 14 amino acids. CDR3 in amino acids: CASSALSPSDTQYF. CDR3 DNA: TGTGCCAGCAGCGCATTGAGTCCCTCAGATACGCAGTATTTT.

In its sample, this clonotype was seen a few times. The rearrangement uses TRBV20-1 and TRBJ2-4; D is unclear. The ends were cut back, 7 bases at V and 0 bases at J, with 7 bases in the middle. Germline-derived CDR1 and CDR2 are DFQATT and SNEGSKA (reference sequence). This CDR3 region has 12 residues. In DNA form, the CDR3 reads TGCAGTGGAGGCTTAGCCAAAAACATTCAGTACTTC. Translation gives CSGGLAKNIQYF.

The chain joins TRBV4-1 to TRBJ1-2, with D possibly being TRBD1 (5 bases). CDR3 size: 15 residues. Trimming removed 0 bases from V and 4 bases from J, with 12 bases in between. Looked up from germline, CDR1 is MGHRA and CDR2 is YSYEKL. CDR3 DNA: TGCGCCAGCAGCCAAGAGGAGGGGCTGAGCTATGGCTACACCTTC. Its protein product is CASSQEEGLSYGYTF.

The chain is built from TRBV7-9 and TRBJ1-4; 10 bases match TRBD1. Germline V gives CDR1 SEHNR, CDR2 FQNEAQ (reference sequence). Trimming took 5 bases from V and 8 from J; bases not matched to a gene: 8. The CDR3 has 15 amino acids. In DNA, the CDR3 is TGTGCCAGCAGCGACAGGGGGCAGGTAGAGGAAAAACTGTTTTTT. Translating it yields CASSDRGQVEEKLFF.

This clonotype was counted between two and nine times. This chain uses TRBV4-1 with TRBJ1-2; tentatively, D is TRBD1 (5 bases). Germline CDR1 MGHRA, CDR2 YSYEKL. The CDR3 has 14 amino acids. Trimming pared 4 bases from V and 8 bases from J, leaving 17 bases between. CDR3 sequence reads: CASSRAGTPRGYTF. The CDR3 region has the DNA TGCGCCAGCAGCCGAGCCGGGACCCCTCGCGGCTACACCTTC.

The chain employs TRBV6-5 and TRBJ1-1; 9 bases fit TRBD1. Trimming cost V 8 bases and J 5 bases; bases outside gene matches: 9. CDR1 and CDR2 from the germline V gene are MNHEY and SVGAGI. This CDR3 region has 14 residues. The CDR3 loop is CASVWDRVGTEAFF. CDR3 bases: TGTGCCAGCGTATGGGACAGGGTGGGAACTGAAGCTTTCTTT.

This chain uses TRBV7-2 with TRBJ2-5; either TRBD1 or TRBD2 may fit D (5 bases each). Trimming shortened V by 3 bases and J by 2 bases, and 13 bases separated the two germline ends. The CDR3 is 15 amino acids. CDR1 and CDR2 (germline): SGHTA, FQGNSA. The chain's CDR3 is CASSFTPGTQETQYF. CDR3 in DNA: TGTGCCAGCAGCTTCACCCCCGGGACGCAAGAGACCCAGTACTTC.

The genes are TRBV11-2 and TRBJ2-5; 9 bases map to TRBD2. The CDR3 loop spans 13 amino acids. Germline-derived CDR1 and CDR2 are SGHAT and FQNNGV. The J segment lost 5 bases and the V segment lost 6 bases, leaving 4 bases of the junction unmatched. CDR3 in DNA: TGTGCCAGCAGGAGCGGGGGGTGGGAGACCCAGTACTTC. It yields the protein CASRSGGWETQYF.

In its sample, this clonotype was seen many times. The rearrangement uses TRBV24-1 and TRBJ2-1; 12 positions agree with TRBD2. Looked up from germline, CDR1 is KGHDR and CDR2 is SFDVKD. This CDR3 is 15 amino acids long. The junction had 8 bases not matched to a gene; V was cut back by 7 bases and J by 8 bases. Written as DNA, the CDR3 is TGTGCCACCAGCGATACTAGCGGGGGGAAGGATGAGCAGTTCTTC. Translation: CATSDTSGGKDEQFF.

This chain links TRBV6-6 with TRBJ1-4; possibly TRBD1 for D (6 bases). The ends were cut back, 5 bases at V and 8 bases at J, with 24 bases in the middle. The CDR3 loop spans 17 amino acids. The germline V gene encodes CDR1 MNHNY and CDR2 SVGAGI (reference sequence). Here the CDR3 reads CASSRRGQPIMEEKLFF. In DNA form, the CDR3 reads TGTGCCAGCAGTCGCAGAGGACAGCCGATAATGGAGGAAAAACTGTTTTTT.

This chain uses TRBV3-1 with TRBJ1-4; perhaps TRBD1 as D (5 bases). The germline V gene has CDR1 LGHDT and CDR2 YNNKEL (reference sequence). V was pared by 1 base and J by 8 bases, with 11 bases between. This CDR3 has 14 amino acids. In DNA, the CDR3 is TGTGCCAGCAGCCAAGTGGGCAGGGCCGAAAAACTGTTTTTT. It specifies CASSQVGRAEKLFF.

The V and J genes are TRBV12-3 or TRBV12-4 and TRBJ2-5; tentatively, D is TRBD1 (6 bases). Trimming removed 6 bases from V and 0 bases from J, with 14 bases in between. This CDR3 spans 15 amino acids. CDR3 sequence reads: CASSRGDKYQETQYF. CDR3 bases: TGTGCCAGCAGCCGAGGGGACAAGTACCAAGAGACCCAGTACTTC.

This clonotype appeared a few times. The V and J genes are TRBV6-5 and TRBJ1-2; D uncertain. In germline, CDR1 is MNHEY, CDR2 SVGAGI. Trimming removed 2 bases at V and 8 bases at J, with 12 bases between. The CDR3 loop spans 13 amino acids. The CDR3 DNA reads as TGTGCCAGCAGTTACAATCCCAAAGCGGGCTACACCTTC. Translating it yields CASSYNPKAGYTF.

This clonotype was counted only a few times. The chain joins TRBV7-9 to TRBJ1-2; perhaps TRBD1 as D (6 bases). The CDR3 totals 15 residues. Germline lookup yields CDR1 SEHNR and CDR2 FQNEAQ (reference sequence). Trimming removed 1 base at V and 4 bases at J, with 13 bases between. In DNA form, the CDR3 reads TGTGCCAGCAGCTTAGGACAGGATTTTGTCTATGGCTACACCTTC. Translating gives CASSLGQDFVYGYTF.